Below, 18 T cell receptor beta chains from the same sample are listed, as sequenced in a study of cytomegalovirus exposure and HLA in healthy donors. The primer mix had 60 Vbeta and 13 Jbeta primers. Data came from immunoSEQ multiplex PCR; TCRdb stores just in-frame clones and leaves some out. The table shows about 98,000 clones, with around 67% occurring only once. Sequencing input: PBMCs. The receptors were sampled from a male donor in good health and CMV-seronegative.

The chain recombines TRBV5-8 with TRBJ1-1; D remains ambiguous. V was clipped by 4 bases and J by 5 bases, with 9 bases between them. Germline V CDR1 and CDR2: SGHTS, YDEGEE. The CDR3 has 12 residues. The CDR3 is CASSPTRTEAFF. CDR3 nucleotide sequence: TGTGCCAGCAGCCCGACACGGACTGAAGCTTTCTTT.

This clone was seen a single time. The rearrangement uses TRBV28 and TRBJ2-7; D gene uncertain. Germline CDR1 reads MDHEN; CDR2 reads SYDVKM. Trimming removed 3 bases from V and 5 bases from J, with 8 bases in between. This CDR3 has 12 amino acids. The CDR3 loop reads CASSLRYNEQYF. The CDR3 DNA reads TGTGCCAGCAGTTTGAGGTACAACGAGCAGTACTTC. Using reference TRBV28 and TRBJ2-7 for the parts outside the CDR3, the full variable domain is DVKVTQSSRYLVKRTGEKVFLECVQDMDHENMFWYRQDPGLGLRLIYFSYDVKMKEKGDIPEGYSVSREKKERFSLILESASTNQTSMYLCASSLRYNEQYFGPGTRLTVT.

The chain employs TRBV6-5 and TRBJ2-4, with 9 bases aligning to TRBD2. CDR3 size: 14 residues. The V segment lost 7 bases and the J segment 8 bases; nucleotides outside the gene matches: 9. Looked up from germline, CDR1 is MNHEY and CDR2 is SVGAGI. The CDR3, as DNA: TGTGCCAGCAAGGGGGCGGGAGGGGATTACATTCAGTACTTC. Translation gives CASKGAGGDYIQYF.

CDR3 DNA sequence: TGTGCCAGCAGTGCCCACAGCCGCTCCTATGGCTACACCTTC. Residues: CASSAHSRSYGYTF. The chain joins TRBV6-6 to TRBJ1-2; D gene uncertain. The V and J ends lost 5 bases and 4 bases respectively, with 14 bases between them. Germline V gives CDR1 MNHNY, CDR2 SVGAGI (reference sequence). This CDR3 comprises 14 residues.

This chain connects TRBV5-5 to TRBJ2-5; 8 positions match TRBD1. The assigned J gene may be wrong: the sequence end matches TRBJ2-7 better. The CDR3 extends over 14 amino acids. Germline CDR1 SGHKS, CDR2 YYEKEE (reference sequence). The CDR3 coding sequence is TGTGCCAGCAGCTGGGGACAGGCCTCCTACGAGCAGTACTTC. This encodes CASSWGQASYEQYF.

Concerning this clone: A read error may produce the germline difference seen at one junction end. The genes are TRBV30 and TRBJ1-5; 7 bases match TRBD1. The CDR3 runs 13 residues. Germline CDR1 and CDR2: GTSNPN and SVGIG (reference sequence). Written as DNA, the CDR3 is TGTGCCTGGAGTGAAGGGGGCAGTCAGCCCCGGCATTTT. This gives the protein CAWSEGGSQPRHF.

This chain links TRBV6-1 with TRBJ2-2; the D gene is possibly TRBD2 (5 bases). CDR1 MNHNS and CDR2 SASEGT come from the germline V gene. CDR3 length: 13 amino acids. The V end was cut by 4 bases, the J end by 5 bases, with 8 bases between. Here the CDR3 reads CASSARRTGELFF. CDR3 in DNA: TGTGCCAGCAGTGCCAGGAGGACCGGGGAGCTGTTTTTT.

The chain uses TRBV9 and TRBJ2-7; TRBD1 matches 8 bases. The CDR3 runs 14 residues. CDR1 and CDR2 (germline): SGDLS, YYNGEE. Unmatched junction bases numbered 8, after V lost 4 bases and J lost 5 bases. CDR3 amino acids: CASSKAGGWDEQYF. Here the CDR3 DNA reads TGTGCCAGCAGCAAAGCAGGGGGCTGGGACGAGCAGTACTTC.

This chain joins TRBV28 and TRBJ2-7; a possible D gene is TRBD2 (6 bases). V was shortened by 1 base and J by 5 bases, with 12 bases between the two germline ends. The length of the CDR3 is 14 residues. Germline CDR1 reads MDHEN; CDR2 reads SYDVKM. Here the CDR3 DNA reads TGTGCCAGCAGTTTATTCGGGAGAGGGGACGAGCAGTACTTC. Translation: CASSLFGRGDEQYF.

V is TRBV7-3 and J is TRBJ2-3, with 9 nucleotides matching TRBD2. V trimming: 5 bases; J trimming: 0 bases; junction bases outside the gene matches: 3. This CDR3 spans 15 amino acids. CDR1 and CDR2 (germline): SGHTA, FQGTGA. The CDR3 sequence is CASSRGRASTDTQYF. The CDR3 DNA reads TGTGCCAGCAGCCGCGGGAGGGCTAGCACAGATACGCAGTATTTT.

The chain has TRBV19 and TRBJ2-7, with TRBD1 matching 8 bases. The V segment lost 6 bases and the J segment 8 bases; nucleotides outside the gene matches: 9. Germline V gene sequence: CDR1 LNHDA, CDR2 SQIVND (reference sequence). This CDR3 has 13 residues. The DNA of the CDR3 is TGTGCCAGTAGGGAGACAGGGGTAGCCAAGCAGTACTTC. Translation gives CASRETGVAKQYF.

The chain combines TRBV19 with TRBJ1-2; D perhaps matches TRBD1 (6 bases). V lost 5 bases, J lost 4 bases, and 11 bases lay in between. The CDR3 contains 13 residues. Germline V gene lookup returns CDR1 LNHDA and CDR2 SQIVND (reference sequence). The CDR3 bases are TGTGCCAGTAGTTCGGGGACACCCTATGGCTACACCTTC. Translating it yields CASSSGTPYGYTF. Drawing the rest from reference TRBV19 and TRBJ1-2, the complete variable domain is DGGITQSPKYLFRKEGQNVTLSCEQNLNHDAMYWYRQDPGQGLRLIYYSQIVNDFQKGDIAEGYSVSREKKESFPLTVTSAQKNPTAFYLCASSSGTPYGYTFGSGTRLTVV.

This rearrangement joins TRBV10-3 to TRBJ2-7, with 10 bases lining up with TRBD1. V lost 10 bases, J lost 10 bases, and 22 bases stayed unmatched. This CDR3 has 16 residues. The germline gives CDR1 ENHRY, CDR2 SYGVKD. CDR3: CATHPRAGTGVMIQYF. The DNA of the CDR3 is TGTGCCACCCATCCCCGCGCCGGGACAGGGGTTATGATTCAGTACTTC.

The chain links TRBV2 to TRBJ2-3, with 10 bases aligning to TRBD1. CDR3 length: 15 amino acids. CDR1 SNHLY and CDR2 FYNNEI come from the germline V gene. V lost 7 bases and J lost 1; bases outside the gene matches: 5. The CDR3 is CASKTGQGGTDTQYF. The CDR3 DNA follows: TGTGCCAGCAAGACCGGACAGGGGGGCACAGATACGCAGTATTTT.

The chain uses TRBV10-3 and TRBJ1-4; 8 bases are shared with TRBD1. V was pared by 6 bases and J by 5 bases, with 14 bases of the junction left unmatched. Germline V CDR1 and CDR2: ENHRY, SYGVKD. This CDR3 contains 17 residues. CDR3 sequence: CAIRPGTGERFNEKLFF. Written as DNA, the CDR3 is TGTGCCATCAGACCCGGGACAGGCGAGAGGTTCAATGAAAAACTGTTTTTT.

The chain is built from TRBV27 and TRBJ1-1; 7 bases agree with TRBD1. Losses at the gene ends were 2 bases for V and 0 bases for J; bases not matched to a gene: 12. The CDR3 consists of 18 residues. Germline values: CDR1 MNHEY, CDR2 SMNVEV (reference sequence). The CDR3 here is CASSLGGQGVTMNTEAFF. The CDR3 DNA reads as TGTGCCAGCAGTTTAGGAGGCCAGGGGGTCACCATGAACACTGAAGCTTTCTTT.

This clone has more than one count but fewer than ten. The chain uses TRBV6-5 and TRBJ1-1, with 9 positions matching TRBD1. CDR1 is MNHEY, CDR2 SVGAGI, per germline. V gave up 8 bases and J gave up 10 bases; unmatched junction bases: 8. This CDR3 comprises 12 residues. The CDR3 sequence is CASYRQGVGAFF. CDR3 in DNA: TGTGCCAGCTATAGACAGGGGGTAGGAGCTTTCTTT.

This clone was counted a few times. The chain joins TRBV29-1 to TRBJ2-1; TRBD2 aligns across 9 bases. Germline assignment: CDR1 SQVTM and CDR2 ANQGSEA. CDR3 size: 15 residues. Trimming removed 4 bases from V and 0 bases from J; junction bases left unmatched: 4. Here the CDR3 DNA reads TGCAGCGTTGTGCTACTAGCGGGCTCCTACAATGAGCAGTTCTTC. Protein sequence: CSVVLLAGSYNEQFF.